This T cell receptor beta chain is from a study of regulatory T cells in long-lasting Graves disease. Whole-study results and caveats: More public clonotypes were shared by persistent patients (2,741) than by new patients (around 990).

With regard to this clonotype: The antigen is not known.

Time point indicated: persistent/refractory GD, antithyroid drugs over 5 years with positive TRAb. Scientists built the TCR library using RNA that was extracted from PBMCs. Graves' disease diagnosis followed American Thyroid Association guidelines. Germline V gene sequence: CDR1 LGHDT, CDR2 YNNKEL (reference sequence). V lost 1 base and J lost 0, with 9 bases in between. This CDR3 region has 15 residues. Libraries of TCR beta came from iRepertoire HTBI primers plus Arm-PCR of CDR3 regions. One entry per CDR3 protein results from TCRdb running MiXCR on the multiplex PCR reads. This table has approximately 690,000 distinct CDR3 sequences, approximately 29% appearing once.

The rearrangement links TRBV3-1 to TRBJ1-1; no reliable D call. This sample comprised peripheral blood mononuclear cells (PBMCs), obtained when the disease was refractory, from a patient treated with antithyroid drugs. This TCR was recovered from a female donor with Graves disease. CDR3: CASSQAGGLNTEAFF. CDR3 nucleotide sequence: TGTGCCAGCAGCCAAGCCGGCGGACTGAACACTGAAGCTTTCTTT.